This entry describes one T cell receptor (beta chain). The record originates from a study of blood T cell repertoires in COVID-19. Study-level background: The samples span acute and convalescent COVID-19 from the United States, Italy and Spain. T cells, B-cell-depleted T cells, or PBMCs supplied cDNA or gDNA.

Seattle patients were enrolled while actively infected and followed longitudinally. CDR3 length: 14 amino acids. Germline CDR1 is LNHDA and CDR2 is SQIVND (reference sequence). V was pared by 5 bases and J by 6 bases, with 6 bases of the junction left unmatched. In the authors' workflow: Amplifying reference gene primers gave estimates of nucleated cell counts. Profiling relied on immunoSEQ multiplex PCR, and the TCRdb table lists in-frame clones only, not all of them. V and J calls and clone size are as listed in that table; D and trimming were resolved from the DNA. Here the sample spans approximately 500,000 clones, 75% to 90% being singletons.

What was sequenced was peripheral blood. The chain couples TRBV19 to TRBJ1-5, with 8 bases aligning to TRBD1. The clonotype originates from a man between 18 and 35 years old with COVID-19, enrolled during active disease. In nucleotides, the CDR3 is TGTGCCAGTAGTTATGGACAGGGAAGTCAGCCCCAGCATTTT. Amino acids: CASSYGQGSQPQHF.